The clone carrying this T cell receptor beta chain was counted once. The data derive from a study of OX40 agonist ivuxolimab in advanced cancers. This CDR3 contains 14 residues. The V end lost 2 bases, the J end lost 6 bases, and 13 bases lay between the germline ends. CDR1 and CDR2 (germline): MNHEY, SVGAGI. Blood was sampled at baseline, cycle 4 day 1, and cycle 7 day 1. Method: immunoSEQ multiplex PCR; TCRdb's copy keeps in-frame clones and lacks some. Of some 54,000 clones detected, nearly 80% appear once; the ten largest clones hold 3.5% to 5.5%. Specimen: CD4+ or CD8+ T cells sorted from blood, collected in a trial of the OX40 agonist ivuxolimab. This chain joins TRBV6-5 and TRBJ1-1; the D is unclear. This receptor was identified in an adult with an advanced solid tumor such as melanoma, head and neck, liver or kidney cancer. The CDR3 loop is CASSYGPTTSEAFF. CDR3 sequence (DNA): TGTGCCAGCAGTTACGGACCCACCACATCTGAAGCTTTCTTT.